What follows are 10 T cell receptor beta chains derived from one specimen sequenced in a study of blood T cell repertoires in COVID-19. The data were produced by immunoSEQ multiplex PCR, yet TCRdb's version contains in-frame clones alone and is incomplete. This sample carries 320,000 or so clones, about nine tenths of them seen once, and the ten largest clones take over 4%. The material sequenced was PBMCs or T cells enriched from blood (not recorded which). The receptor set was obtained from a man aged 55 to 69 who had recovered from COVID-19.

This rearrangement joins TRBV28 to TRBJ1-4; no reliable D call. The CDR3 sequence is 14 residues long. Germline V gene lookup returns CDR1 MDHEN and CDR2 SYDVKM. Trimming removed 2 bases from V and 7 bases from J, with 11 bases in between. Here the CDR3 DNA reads TGTGCCAGCAGTTTACGGTTGATGGTTGAAAAACTGTTTTTT. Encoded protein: CASSLRLMVEKLFF.

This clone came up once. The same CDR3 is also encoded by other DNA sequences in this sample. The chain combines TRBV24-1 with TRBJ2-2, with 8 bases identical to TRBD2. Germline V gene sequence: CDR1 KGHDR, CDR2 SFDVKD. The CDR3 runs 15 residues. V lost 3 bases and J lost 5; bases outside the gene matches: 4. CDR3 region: CATSDPAGVTGELFF. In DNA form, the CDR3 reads TGTGCCACCAGTGATCCAGCGGGAGTAACCGGGGAGCTGTTTTTT.

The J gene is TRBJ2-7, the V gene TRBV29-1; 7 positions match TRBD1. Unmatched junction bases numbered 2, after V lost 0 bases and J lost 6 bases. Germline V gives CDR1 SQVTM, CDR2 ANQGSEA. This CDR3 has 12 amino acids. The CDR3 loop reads CSVEEGGREQYF. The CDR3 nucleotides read TGCAGCGTTGAAGAAGGGGGCCGCGAGCAGTACTTC.

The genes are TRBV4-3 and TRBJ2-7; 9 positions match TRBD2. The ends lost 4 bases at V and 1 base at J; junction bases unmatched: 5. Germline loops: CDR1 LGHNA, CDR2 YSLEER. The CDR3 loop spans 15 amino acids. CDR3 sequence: CASSRESGRSYEQYF. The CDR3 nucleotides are TGCGCCAGCAGCCGAGAAAGCGGGAGGTCCTACGAGCAGTACTTC.

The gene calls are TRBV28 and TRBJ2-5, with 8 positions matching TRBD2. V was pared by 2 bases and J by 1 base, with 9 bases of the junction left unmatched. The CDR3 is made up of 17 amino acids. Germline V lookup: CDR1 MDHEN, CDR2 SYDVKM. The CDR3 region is CASSLVVSGTVQETQYF. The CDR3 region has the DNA TGTGCCAGCAGTTTAGTGGTTAGCGGGACGGTCCAAGAGACCCAGTACTTC.

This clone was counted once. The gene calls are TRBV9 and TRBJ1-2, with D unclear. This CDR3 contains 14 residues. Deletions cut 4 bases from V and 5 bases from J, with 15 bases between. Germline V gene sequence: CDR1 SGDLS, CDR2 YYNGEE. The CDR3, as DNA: TGTGCCAGCAGCCACGACCAACGCGGGTATGGCTACACCTTC. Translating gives CASSHDQRGYGYTF.

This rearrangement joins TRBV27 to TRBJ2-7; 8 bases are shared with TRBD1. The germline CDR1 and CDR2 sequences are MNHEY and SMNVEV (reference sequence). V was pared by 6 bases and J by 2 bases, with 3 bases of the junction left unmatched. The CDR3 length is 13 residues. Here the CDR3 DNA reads TGTGCCAGCAGAAGACAGGGGCCCTACGAGCAGTACTTC. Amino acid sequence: CASRRQGPYEQYF.

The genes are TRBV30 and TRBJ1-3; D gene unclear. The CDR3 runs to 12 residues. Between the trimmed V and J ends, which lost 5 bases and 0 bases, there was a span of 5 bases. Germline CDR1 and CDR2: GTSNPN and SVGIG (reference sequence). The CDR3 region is CAWANSGNTIYF. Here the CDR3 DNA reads TGTGCCTGGGCCAACTCTGGAAACACCATATATTTT.

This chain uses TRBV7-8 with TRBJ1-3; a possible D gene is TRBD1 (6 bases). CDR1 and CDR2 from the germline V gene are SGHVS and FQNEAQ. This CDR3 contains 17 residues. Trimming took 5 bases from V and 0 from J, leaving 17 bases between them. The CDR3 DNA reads TGTGCCAGCAGCCCGGGGGCGGGAGGTTACTCTGGAAACACCATATATTTT. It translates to CASSPGAGGYSGNTIYF. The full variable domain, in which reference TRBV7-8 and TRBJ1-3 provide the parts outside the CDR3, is GAGVSQSPRYKVAKRGQDVALRCDPISGHVSLFWYQQALGQGPEFLTYFQNEAQLDKSGLPSDRFFAERPEGSVSTLKIQRTQQEDSAVYLCASSPGAGGYSGNTIYFGEGSWLTVV.

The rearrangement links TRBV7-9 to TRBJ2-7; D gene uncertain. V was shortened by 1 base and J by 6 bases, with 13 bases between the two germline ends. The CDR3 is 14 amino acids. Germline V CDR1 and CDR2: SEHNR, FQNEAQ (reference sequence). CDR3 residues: CASSLDVLASEQYF. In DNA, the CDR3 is TGTGCCAGCAGCTTAGACGTTTTAGCCTCCGAGCAGTACTTC. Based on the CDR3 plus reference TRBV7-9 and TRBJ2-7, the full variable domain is DTGVSQNPRHKITKRGQNVTFRCDPISEHNRLYWYRQTLGQGPEFLTYFQNEAQLEKSRLLSDRFSAERPKGSFSTLEIQRTEQGDSAMYLCASSLDVLASEQYFGPGTRLTVT.